Following are 22 T cell receptor beta chains from one sample sequenced in a study of T cell responses to AZD1222 COVID-19 vaccine. TCRdb's table, derived via immunoSEQ multiplex PCR, lists solely in-frame clones and lacks some. The sample consists of roughly 100,000 clones, 82% of them appearing once. This specimen consisted of peripheral blood, obtained on day 0 of AZD1222 vaccination. Every receptor here comes from an adult in good health.

The rearrangement links TRBV7-2 to TRBJ1-6, with D tentatively TRBD1 (5 bases). Trimming took 3 bases from V and 4 from J, leaving 16 bases between them. From germline, CDR1 is SGHTA and CDR2 FQGNSA. The CDR3 runs 17 residues. This CDR3 reads CASSLGWDGGYNSPLHF. CDR3 DNA: TGTGCCAGCAGCTTGGGCTGGGACGGCGGGTATAATTCACCCCTCCACTTT.

The chain is built from TRBV30 and TRBJ1-1; D is uncertain. CDR1 and CDR2 from the germline V gene are GTSNPN and SVGIG (reference sequence). V was trimmed by 1 base and J by 4 bases, leaving 4 bases between them. The CDR3 is 11 residues long. CDR3 sequence reads: CAWSERTEAFF. The CDR3 coding sequence is TGTGCCTGGAGTGAGCGCACTGAAGCTTTCTTT.

Only a few counts were recorded for this clone. This chain joins TRBV7-9 and TRBJ1-1, with no clear D. Germline V gene data show CDR1 as SEHNR and CDR2 as FQNEAQ (reference sequence). The CDR3 is 14 amino acids. V was pared by 11 bases and J by 1 base, with 17 bases between. This CDR3 is CALGRGGRNTEAFF. As DNA, the CDR3 is TGTGCCCTCGGGCGAGGCGGACGGAACACTGAAGCTTTCTTT.

The V gene is TRBV18, the J gene TRBJ2-7; D may be TRBD2 (6 bases). The germline V gene has CDR1 KGHSH and CDR2 LQKENI. The germline V and J ends were trimmed by 5 bases and 1 base, with 21 bases remaining between them. The CDR3 spans 17 residues. The CDR3 DNA reads as TGTGCCAGCTCATTACCCCCATCTAGCGTGGCTTCCTACGAGCAGTACTTC. It codes for CASSLPPSSVASYEQYF. The whole variable domain, filled in from reference TRBV18 and TRBJ2-7, reads NAGVMQNPRHLVRRRGQEARLRCSPMKGHSHVYWYRQLPEEGLKFMVYLQKENIIDESGMPKERFSAEFPKEGPSILRIQQVVRGDSAAYFCASSLPPSSVASYEQYFGPGTRLTVT.

The sample holds a few counts of this clone. The genes are TRBV4-3 and TRBJ1-4; 9 bases are shared with TRBD1. The V gene's germline CDR1 is LGHNA and CDR2 YSLEER. The CDR3 runs 16 residues. J lost 8 bases, V lost 0 bases, and 7 bases had no gene match. The CDR3, as DNA: TGCGCCAGCAGCCAAGATGGGACAGGGAGGGACGAAAAACTGTTTTTT. Translating gives CASSQDGTGRDEKLFF.

V and J are TRBV5-1 and TRBJ1-1, with 8 bases matching TRBD1. The junction had 3 bases not matched to a gene; V was cut back by 1 base and J by 4 bases. CDR1 and CDR2 from the germline V gene are SGHRS and YFSETQ. The CDR3 sequence is 14 residues long. The CDR3 spells CASSLQGALTEAFF. Written as DNA, the CDR3 is TGCGCCAGCAGCTTGCAGGGGGCGCTCACTGAAGCTTTCTTT.

The V call is TRBV7-2, the J call TRBJ2-7, with 9 bases matching TRBD2. This CDR3 region has 15 residues. The V segment lost 4 bases and the J segment 5 bases; nucleotides outside the gene matches: 9. In germline, CDR1 is SGHTA, CDR2 FQGNSA. The CDR3 DNA reads as TGTGCCAGCAGCTCATCGCGGGGGGGGAGGAACGAGCAGTACTTC. It yields the protein CASSSSRGGRNEQYF.

In its sample, this clone was seen a few times. The rearrangement links TRBV7-9 to TRBJ2-1; 13 bases map to TRBD2. This CDR3 region has 17 residues. Per germline, CDR1 SEHNR and CDR2 FQNEAQ (reference sequence). With V trimmed by 1 base and J by 7 bases, 7 bases remained unmatched. CDR3 in DNA: TGTGCCAGCAGCTTAGACCCACTAGCGGGGGGGCCAAATGAGCAGTTCTTC. This codes for CASSLDPLAGGPNEQFF.

This clone was seen more than once but under ten times. The rearrangement joins TRBV19 to TRBJ1-1; D may be TRBD1 (5 bases). V was shortened by 5 bases and J by 2 bases, with 15 bases between the two germline ends. The length of the CDR3 is 15 residues. Germline CDR1 is LNHDA and CDR2 is SQIVND (reference sequence). The CDR3 DNA follows: TGTGCCAGTAGTCCCGGGGGGGTCGGAAACACTGAAGCTTTCTTT. Its protein product is CASSPGGVGNTEAFF.

The gene calls are TRBV30 and TRBJ1-1; D not certain. Germline assignment: CDR1 GTSNPN and CDR2 SVGIG (reference sequence). The CDR3 covers 13 residues. Trimming took off 4 bases at V and 3 bases at J, with 12 bases between the two ends. CDR3 coding DNA: TGTGCCTGGAAGAAGGGTTTGTACACTGAAGCTTTCTTT. This translates into CAWKKGLYTEAFF.

J is TRBJ2-5 and V is TRBV5-4; D is undetermined. The germline V and J ends were trimmed by 0 bases and 1 base, with 7 bases remaining between them. Looked up from germline, CDR1 is SGHNT and CDR2 is YYREEE (reference sequence). The CDR3 is 14 amino acids. CDR3: CASSLVGFQETQYF. CDR3 DNA: TGTGCCAGCAGCTTGGTCGGGTTCCAAGAGACCCAGTACTTC.

The CDR3 here is CASSLGAATYGYTF. The CDR3 coding sequence is TGCGCCAGCAGCTTGGGGGCCGCTACATATGGCTACACCTTC. The J gene is TRBJ1-2, the V gene TRBV5-1; no firm D call. This CDR3 has 14 amino acids. In germline, CDR1 is SGHRS, CDR2 YFSETQ. Trimming pared 0 bases from V and 5 bases from J, leaving 11 bases between.

V usage is TRBV5-4 and J usage is TRBJ2-1; D call uncertain. The CDR3 has 15 residues. Germline CDR1 SGHNT, CDR2 YYREEE (reference sequence). With 6 bases removed from V and 0 bases from J, the gap between germline ends came to 13 bases. CDR3 loop: CASTVGPRSYNEQFF. CDR3 nucleotides: TGTGCCAGCACGGTCGGGCCCCGCTCCTACAATGAGCAGTTCTTC.

The J gene is TRBJ2-2, the V gene TRBV19, with D perhaps given as TRBD1 or TRBD2 (5 bases each). The CDR3 sequence is 15 residues long. V was pared by 6 bases and J by 0 bases, with 11 bases between. The V gene's germline CDR1 is LNHDA and CDR2 SQIVND (reference sequence). CDR3 sequence reads: CASSPGRTNTGELFF. The DNA of the CDR3 is TGTGCCAGTAGCCCGGGACGAACGAACACCGGGGAGCTGTTTTTT.

This clone has only one observation. V is TRBV7-2 and J is TRBJ2-7; 12 bases are shared with TRBD2. The CDR3 is 17 amino acids. In germline, CDR1 is SGHTA, CDR2 FQGNSA. After removal of 2 bases from V and 0 bases from J, the junction contained 5 bases not matched to a gene. For the CDR3, the DNA is TGTGCCAGCAGCTTAACTAGCGGGGGGAGTAACTCCTACGAGCAGTACTTC. This gives the protein CASSLTSGGSNSYEQYF.

The V and J genes are TRBV27 and TRBJ1-1; tentatively, D is TRBD1 (5 bases). V was shortened by 3 bases and J by 2 bases, with 10 bases between the two germline ends. CDR1 is MNHEY and CDR2 is SMNVEV in the germline V gene (reference sequence). The length of the CDR3 is 14 residues. The CDR3 loop is CASSFGGSNTEAFF. CDR3 DNA: TGTGCCAGCAGTTTCGGGGGGTCCAACACTGAAGCTTTCTTT.

This chain links TRBV3-1 (or the pseudogene TRBV3-2) with TRBJ2-1, with D uncertain. The germline CDR1 and CDR2 sequences are LGHDT and YNNKEL (reference sequence). The V end lost 0 bases, the J end lost 4 bases, and 10 bases lay between the germline ends. The CDR3 spans 15 residues. The CDR3, as DNA: TGTGCCAGCAGCCAAGATGGAACACAATACAATGAGCAGTTCTTC. Protein product: CASSQDGTQYNEQFF.

In nucleotides, the CDR3 is TGTGCCAGCAGCGTAGTTCCAGAGAGTAATGAAAAACTGTTTTTT. It encodes CASSVVPESNEKLFF. The chain joins TRBV9 to TRBJ1-4; D gene unclear. The germline V gene has CDR1 SGDLS and CDR2 YYNGEE. Trimming shortened V by 0 bases and J by 4 bases, and 10 bases separated the two germline ends. The CDR3 is 15 residues long.

The chain employs TRBV7-9 and TRBJ1-3, with a tentative D call TRBD1 (5 bases). The germline V gene has CDR1 SEHNR and CDR2 FQNEAQ (reference sequence). Trimming took 4 bases from V and 9 from J, leaving 22 bases between them. The CDR3 is 16 residues long. In DNA, the CDR3 is TGTGCCAGCAGCTCGAAATCCCTCCAGGGACGCGGCACCATATATTTT. Protein product: CASSSKSLQGRGTIYF.

The chain recombines TRBV18 with TRBJ2-3, with a tentative D call TRBD2 (5 bases). Trimming pared 3 bases from V and 1 base from J, leaving 14 bases between. The CDR3 sequence is 16 residues long. CDR1 and CDR2 from the germline V gene are KGHSH and LQKENI. CDR3 nucleotides: TGTGCCAGCTCACCTGGACGGGGAAGCGGCACAGATACGCAGTATTTT. Its translation: CASSPGRGSGTDTQYF.

This clone was counted only a few times. The CDR3 DNA reads as TGTGCCAGCAGTACCCGATCCAGCTGGGAGCAGTACTTC. Protein sequence: CASSTRSSWEQYF. The chain carries TRBV27 and TRBJ2-7; D is ambiguous. The CDR3 contains 13 residues. Per germline, CDR1 MNHEY and CDR2 SMNVEV (reference sequence). V lost 5 bases and J 7 bases, leaving 15 bases between the germline ends.

The chain joins TRBV7-8 to TRBJ2-5; TRBD1 aligns across 7 bases. Germline V CDR1 and CDR2: SGHVS, FQNEAQ. The CDR3 extends over 16 amino acids. V was pared by 0 bases and J by 5 bases, with 9 bases of the junction left unmatched. The CDR3 DNA reads TGTGCCAGCAGCTTAGCCGGGACAGATAACTCGGAGACCCAGTACTTC. Translating it yields CASSLAGTDNSETQYF.